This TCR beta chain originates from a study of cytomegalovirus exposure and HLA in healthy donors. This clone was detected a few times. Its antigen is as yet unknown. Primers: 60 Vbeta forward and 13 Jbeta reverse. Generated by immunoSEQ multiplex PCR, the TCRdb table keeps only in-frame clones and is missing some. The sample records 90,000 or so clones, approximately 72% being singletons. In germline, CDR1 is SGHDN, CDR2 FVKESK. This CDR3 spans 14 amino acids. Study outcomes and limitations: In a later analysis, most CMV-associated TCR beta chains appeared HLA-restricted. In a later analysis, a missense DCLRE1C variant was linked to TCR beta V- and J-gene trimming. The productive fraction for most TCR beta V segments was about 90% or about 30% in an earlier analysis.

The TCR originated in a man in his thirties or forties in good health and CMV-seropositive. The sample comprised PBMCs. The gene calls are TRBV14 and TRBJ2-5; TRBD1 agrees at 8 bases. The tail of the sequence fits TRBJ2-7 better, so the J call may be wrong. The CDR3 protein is CASSSPGQDYEQYF. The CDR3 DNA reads TGTGCCAGCAGCTCACCGGGACAGGACTACGAGCAGTACTTC.